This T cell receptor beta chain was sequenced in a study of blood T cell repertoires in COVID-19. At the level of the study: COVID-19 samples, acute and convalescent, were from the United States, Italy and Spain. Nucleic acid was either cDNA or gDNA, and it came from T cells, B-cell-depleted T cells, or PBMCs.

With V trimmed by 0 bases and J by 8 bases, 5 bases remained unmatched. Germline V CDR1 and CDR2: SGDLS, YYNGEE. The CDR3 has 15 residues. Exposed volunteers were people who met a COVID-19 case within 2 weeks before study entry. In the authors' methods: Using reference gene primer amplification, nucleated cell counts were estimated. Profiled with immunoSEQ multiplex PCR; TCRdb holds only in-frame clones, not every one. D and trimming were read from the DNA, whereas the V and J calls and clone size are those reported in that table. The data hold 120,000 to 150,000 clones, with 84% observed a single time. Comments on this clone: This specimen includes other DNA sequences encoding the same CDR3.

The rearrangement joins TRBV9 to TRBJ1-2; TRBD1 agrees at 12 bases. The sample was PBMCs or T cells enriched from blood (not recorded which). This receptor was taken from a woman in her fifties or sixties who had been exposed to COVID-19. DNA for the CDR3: TGTGCCAGCAGCGTAGGGGGACAGGGGGCGAGAGGCTACACCTTC. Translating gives CASSVGGQGARGYTF.